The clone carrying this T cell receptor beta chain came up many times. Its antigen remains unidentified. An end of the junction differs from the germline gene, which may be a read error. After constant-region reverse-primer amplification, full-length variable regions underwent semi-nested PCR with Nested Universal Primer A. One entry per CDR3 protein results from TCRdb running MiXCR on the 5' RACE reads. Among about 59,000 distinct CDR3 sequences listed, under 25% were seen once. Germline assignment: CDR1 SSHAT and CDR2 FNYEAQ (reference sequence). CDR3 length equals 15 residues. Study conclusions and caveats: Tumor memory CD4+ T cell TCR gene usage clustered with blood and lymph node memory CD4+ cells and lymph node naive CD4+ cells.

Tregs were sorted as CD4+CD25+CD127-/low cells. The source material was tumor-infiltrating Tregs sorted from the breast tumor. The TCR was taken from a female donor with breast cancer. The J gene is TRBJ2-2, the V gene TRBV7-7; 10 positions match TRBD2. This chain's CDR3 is CASSPSGGNTGELFF. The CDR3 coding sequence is TGTGCTAGCAGCCCTAGCGGGGGGAACACCGGGGAGCTGTTTTTT.